These T cell receptor beta chains were read from a single sample in a study of cytomegalovirus exposure and HLA in healthy donors. Profiled with immunoSEQ multiplex PCR; TCRdb holds only in-frame clones, not every one. The sample's table shows approximately 120,000 clones. Specimen: PBMCs. Source of these receptors: a man in his thirties or forties in good health and CMV-seronegative. CDR3s include the opening cysteine and the closing phenylalanine or tryptophan. Fields, in order: D gene, J gene, V gene, CDR3 protein. D genes are given only for firm matches.

D gene: NA; J gene: TRBJ2-2; V gene: TRBV29-1; CDR3 protein: CSVEEMGRELFF
D gene: TRBD2; J gene: TRBJ2-7; V gene: TRBV27; CDR3 protein: CASSLEAGNPHEQYF
D gene: NA; J gene: TRBJ1-2; V gene: TRBV19; CDR3 protein: CASSTLGGAGGYTF
D gene: NA; J gene: TRBJ1-1; V gene: TRBV6-5; CDR3 protein: CASSRPQGQTEAFF
D gene: TRBD2; J gene: TRBJ2-1; V gene: TRBV19; CDR3 protein: CASSILAGGGSNEQFF
D gene: TRBD2; J gene: TRBJ2-2; V gene: TRBV2; CDR3 protein: CASSVFGGDGELFF
D gene: TRBD2; J gene: TRBJ2-7; V gene: TRBV7-3; CDR3 protein: CASSRLAGEGEQYF
D gene: TRBD2; J gene: TRBJ2-7; V gene: TRBV28; CDR3 protein: CARLPRDGPRLAGVYEQYF
D gene: NA; J gene: TRBJ1-1; V gene: TRBV15; CDR3 protein: CATSRDSGLGTEAFF
D gene: TRBD1; J gene: TRBJ1-1; V gene: TRBV27; CDR3 protein: CASSSYKTGSTEAFF
D gene: TRBD2; J gene: TRBJ2-5; V gene: TRBV5-6; CDR3 protein: CASTPGLAGGGRETQYF
D gene: TRBD1; J gene: TRBJ2-2; V gene: TRBV27; CDR3 protein: CAVVKGATGELFF
D gene: NA; J gene: TRBJ1-1; V gene: TRBV28; CDR3 protein: CASSRGGRDTEAFF
D gene: NA; J gene: TRBJ1-6; V gene: TRBV28; CDR3 protein: CASSFPPFYRGRNNSPLHF
D gene: NA; J gene: TRBJ2-1; V gene: TRBV5-4; CDR3 protein: CASSLDSLLYNEQFF